What follows are 7 T cell receptor beta chains derived from one specimen sequenced in a study of molecular identifiers for immune sequencing clone quantification. TCRdb called the PCR reads again in MiXCR, with one record for every CDR3 protein. Altogether 20,000 to 30,000 distinct CDR3 sequences are present, about a sixth being singletons, with the ten largest covering 0.8% to 1%. The sample was naive CD8+ T cells from blood, with Jurkat cell RNA spiked in. Subset specified: FACS-sorted CD8+CD4-CCR7+CD45RA+ naive T cells. These receptors all come from a human donor in good health. Some libraries in this study had Jurkat cell RNA spiked in.

A word on this clonotype: A much bigger clone sits one base away, suggesting this may be a read error. The chain links TRBV14 to TRBJ2-1; 8 nucleotides agree with TRBD2. CDR1 and CDR2 (germline): SGHDN, FVKESK. Trimming took 2 bases from V and 3 from J; bases not matched to a gene: 9. The CDR3 has 17 amino acids. In DNA form, the CDR3 reads TGTGCCAGCAGCCAATGGGCGGGCACTAGCGGCTACAATGAGCAGTTCTTC. Translation: CASSQWAGTSGYNEQFF.

This clonotype was picked up many times. The CDR3: CASSPSRGSLAYEQYF. The CDR3 coding sequence is TGTGCCAGCAGCCCATCACGAGGCTCATTAGCCTACGAGCAGTACTTC. The chain has TRBV7-9 and TRBJ2-7; D unresolved. CDR3 length: 16 amino acids. Germline V gives CDR1 SEHNR, CDR2 FQNEAQ (reference sequence). V was pared by 5 bases and J by 2 bases, with 19 bases between.

This clonotype was counted at least ten times. This sequence joins TRBV30 and TRBJ2-1; 12 positions match TRBD2. With 4 bases clipped from V and 6 bases from J, the junction kept 7 bases outside the gene matches. Germline assignment: CDR1 GTSNPN and CDR2 SVGIG (reference sequence). The CDR3 is made up of 15 amino acids. CDR3 region: CAWNTLAGGLNEQFF. The DNA of the CDR3 is TGTGCCTGGAACACTCTAGCGGGAGGGCTCAATGAGCAGTTCTTC.

With respect to this clonotype: With a much larger clone just one base away, this may be a read error. The chain joins TRBV6-6 to TRBJ2-7; D is uncertain. The CDR3 consists of 12 residues. Per the germline V gene, CDR1 is MNHNY and CDR2 is SVGAGI (reference sequence). Trimming removed 2 bases at V and 4 bases at J, with 6 bases between. The CDR3 sequence is CASSYDWYEQYF. CDR3 sequence (DNA): TGTGCCAGCAGTTACGACTGGTACGAGCAGTACTTC.

By share, this clonotype counts as medium-sized (0.01 to 0.1%). CDR3 protein: CASSQEFTANTEAFF. The CDR3 coding sequence is TGTGCCAGCAGCCAAGAATTCACGGCGAACACTGAAGCTTTCTTT. The J gene is TRBJ1-1, the V gene TRBV14; D gene uncertain. Germline V CDR1 and CDR2: SGHDN, FVKESK. V was cut by 0 bases and J by 1 base, with 9 bases left in between. There are 15 residues in the CDR3.

This clonotype was seen many times. This chain's CDR3 is CASSNIQETQYF. CDR3 bases: TGTGCCAGCAGCAACATCCAAGAGACCCAGTACTTC. The chain has TRBV7-9 and TRBJ2-5, with D hard to call. V lost 5 bases, J lost 1 base, and 5 bases lay in between. Germline V CDR1 and CDR2: SEHNR, FQNEAQ (reference sequence). The CDR3 runs 12 residues.

This clonotype was counted ten times or more. The rearrangement uses TRBV4-3 and TRBJ2-5; 7 positions agree with TRBD2. Germline CDR1 and CDR2: LGHNA and YSLEER. The CDR3 length is 18 residues. V trimming: 0 bases; J trimming: 3 bases; junction bases outside the gene matches: 13. Here the CDR3 DNA reads TGCGCCAGCAGCCAAGATCTGGGCGGAAGGACTAGAGAAGAGACCCAGTACTTC. Residues: CASSQDLGGRTREETQYF.